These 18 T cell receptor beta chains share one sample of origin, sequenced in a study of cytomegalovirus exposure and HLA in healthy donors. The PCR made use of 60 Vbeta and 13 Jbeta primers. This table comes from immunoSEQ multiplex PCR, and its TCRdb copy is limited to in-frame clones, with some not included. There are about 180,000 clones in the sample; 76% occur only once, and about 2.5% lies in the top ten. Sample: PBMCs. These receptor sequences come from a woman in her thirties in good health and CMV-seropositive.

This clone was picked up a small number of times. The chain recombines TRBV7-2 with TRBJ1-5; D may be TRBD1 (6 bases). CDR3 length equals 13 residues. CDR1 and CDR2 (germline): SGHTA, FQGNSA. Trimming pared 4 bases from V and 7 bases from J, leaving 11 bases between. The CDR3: CASSSQQGQPQHF. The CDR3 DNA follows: TGTGCCAGCAGCTCCCAGCAGGGGCAGCCCCAGCATTTT. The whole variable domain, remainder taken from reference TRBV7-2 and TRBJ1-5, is GAGVSQSPSNKVTEKGKDVELRCDPISGHTALYWYRQSLGQGLEFLIYFQGNSAPDKSGLPSDRFSAERTGGSVSTLTIQRTQQEDSAVYLCASSSQQGQPQHFGDGTRLSIL.

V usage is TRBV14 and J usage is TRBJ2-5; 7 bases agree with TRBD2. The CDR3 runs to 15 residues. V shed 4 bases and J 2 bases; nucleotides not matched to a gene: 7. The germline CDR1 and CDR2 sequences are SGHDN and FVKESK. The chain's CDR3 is CASSPWTSRQETQYF. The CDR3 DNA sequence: TGTGCCAGCAGCCCCTGGACTAGTAGACAAGAGACCCAGTACTTC.

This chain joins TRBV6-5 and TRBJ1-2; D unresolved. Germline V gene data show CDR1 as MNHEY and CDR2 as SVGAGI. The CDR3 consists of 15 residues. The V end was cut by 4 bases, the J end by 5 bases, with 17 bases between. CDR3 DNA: TGTGCCAGCAGTTCGATCTCGGGGATCGGGTATGGCTACACCTTC. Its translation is CASSSISGIGYGYTF.

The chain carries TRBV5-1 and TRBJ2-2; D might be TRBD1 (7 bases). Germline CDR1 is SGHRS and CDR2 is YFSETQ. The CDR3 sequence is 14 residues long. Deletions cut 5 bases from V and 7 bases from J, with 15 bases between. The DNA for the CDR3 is TGCGCCAGCAGATCAGGGGGAGGTAGCGGGGAGCTGTTTTTT. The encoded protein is CASRSGGGSGELFF.

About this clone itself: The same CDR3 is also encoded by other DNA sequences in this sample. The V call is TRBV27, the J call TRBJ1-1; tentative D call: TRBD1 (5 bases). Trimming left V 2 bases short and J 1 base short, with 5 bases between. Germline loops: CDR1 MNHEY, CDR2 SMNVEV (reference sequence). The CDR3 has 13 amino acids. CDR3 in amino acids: CASSLRGNTEAFF. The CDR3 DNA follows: TGTGCCAGCAGTTTAAGGGGGAACACTGAAGCTTTCTTT.

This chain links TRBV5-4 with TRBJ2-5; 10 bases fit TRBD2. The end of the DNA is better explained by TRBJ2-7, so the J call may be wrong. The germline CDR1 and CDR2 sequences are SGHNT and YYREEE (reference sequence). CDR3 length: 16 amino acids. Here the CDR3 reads CASSLGGSGRSYEQYF. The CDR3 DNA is TGTGCCAGCAGCCTTGGGGGTAGCGGGAGGAGCTACGAGCAGTACTTC.

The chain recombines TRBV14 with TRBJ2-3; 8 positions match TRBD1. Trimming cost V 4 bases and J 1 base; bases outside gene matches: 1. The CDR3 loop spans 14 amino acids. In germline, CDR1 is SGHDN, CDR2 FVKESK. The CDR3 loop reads CASSPTGGTDTQYF. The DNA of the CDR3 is TGTGCCAGCAGCCCGACAGGGGGCACAGATACGCAGTATTTT.

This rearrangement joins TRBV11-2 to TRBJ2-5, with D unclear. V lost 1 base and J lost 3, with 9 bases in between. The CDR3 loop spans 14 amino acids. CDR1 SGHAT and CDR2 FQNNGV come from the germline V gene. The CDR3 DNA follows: TGTGCCAGCAGCTTAGGGGCAGGCAAAGAGACCCAGTACTTC. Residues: CASSLGAGKETQYF.

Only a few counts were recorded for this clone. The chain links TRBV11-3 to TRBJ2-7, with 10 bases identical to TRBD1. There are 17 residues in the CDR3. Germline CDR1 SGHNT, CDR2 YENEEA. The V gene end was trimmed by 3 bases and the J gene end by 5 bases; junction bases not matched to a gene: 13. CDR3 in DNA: TGTGCCAGCAGCTTCATATTTTCCGGGACAGGGGACAACGAGCAGTACTTC. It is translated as CASSFIFSGTGDNEQYF.

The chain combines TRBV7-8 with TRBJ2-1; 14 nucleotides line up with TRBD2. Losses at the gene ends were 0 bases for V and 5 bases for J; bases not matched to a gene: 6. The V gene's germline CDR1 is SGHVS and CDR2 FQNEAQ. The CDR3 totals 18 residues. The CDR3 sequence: CASSLARLAGGRDNEQFF. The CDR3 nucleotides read TGTGCCAGCAGCTTAGCGCGACTAGCGGGGGGGCGGGACAATGAGCAGTTCTTC.

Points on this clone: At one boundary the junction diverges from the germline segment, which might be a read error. The CDR3 bases are TGTGCCATCAGTGAGTCGTCGGGGGGAATTGGGACCAACGGCCTGACTTTC. Protein product: CAISESSGGIGTNGLTF. This sequence joins TRBV10-3 and TRBJ2-6, with TRBD2 identical over 7 bases. The CDR3 covers 17 residues. CDR1 is ENHRY, CDR2 SYGVKD, per germline.

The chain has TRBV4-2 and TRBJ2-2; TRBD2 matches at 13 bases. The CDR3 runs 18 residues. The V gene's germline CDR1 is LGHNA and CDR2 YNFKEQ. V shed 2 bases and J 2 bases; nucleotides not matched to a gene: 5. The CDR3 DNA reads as TGTGCCAGCAGCCAACCTACTAGCGGGGGGGCAAACACCGGGGAGCTGTTTTTT. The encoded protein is CASSQPTSGGANTGELFF.

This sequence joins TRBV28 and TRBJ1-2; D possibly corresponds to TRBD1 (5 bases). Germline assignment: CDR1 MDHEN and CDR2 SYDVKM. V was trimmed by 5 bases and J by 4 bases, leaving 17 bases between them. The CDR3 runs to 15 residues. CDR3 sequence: CASSPPPTDFYGYTF. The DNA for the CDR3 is TGTGCCAGCAGTCCTCCCCCGACAGACTTCTATGGCTACACCTTC.

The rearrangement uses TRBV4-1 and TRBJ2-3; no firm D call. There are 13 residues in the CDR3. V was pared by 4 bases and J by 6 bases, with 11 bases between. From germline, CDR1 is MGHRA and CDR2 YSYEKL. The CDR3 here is CASSRLGWDTQYF. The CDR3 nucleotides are TGCGCCAGCAGCCGACTGGGTTGGGATACGCAGTATTTT.

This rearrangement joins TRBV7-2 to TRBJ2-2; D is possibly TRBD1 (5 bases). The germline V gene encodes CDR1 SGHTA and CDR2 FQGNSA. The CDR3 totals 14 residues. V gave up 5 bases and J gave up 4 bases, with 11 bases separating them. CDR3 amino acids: CASSANRFTGELFF. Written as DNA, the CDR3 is TGTGCCAGCAGCGCTAACAGGTTCACCGGGGAGCTGTTTTTT.

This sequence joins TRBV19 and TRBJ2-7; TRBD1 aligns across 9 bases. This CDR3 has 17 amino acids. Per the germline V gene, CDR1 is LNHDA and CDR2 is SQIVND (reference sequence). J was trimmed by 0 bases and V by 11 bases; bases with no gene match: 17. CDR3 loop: CACSSGQGRFGSYEQYF. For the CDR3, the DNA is TGTGCCTGTTCGTCGGGACAGGGCCGTTTCGGCTCCTACGAGCAGTACTTC.

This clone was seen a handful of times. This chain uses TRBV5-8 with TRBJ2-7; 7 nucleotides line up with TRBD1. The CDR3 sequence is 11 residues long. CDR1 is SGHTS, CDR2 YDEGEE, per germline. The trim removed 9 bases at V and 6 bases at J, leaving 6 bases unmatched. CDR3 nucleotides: TGTGCCACCTGGACAGGCCGCGAGCAGTACTTC. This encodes CATWTGREQYF.

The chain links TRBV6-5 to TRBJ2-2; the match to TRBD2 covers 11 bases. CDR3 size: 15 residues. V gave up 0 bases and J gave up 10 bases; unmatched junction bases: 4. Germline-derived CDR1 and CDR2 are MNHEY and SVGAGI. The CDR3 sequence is CASSYSNSGGAELFF. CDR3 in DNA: TGTGCCAGCAGTTACTCTAATAGCGGGGGGGCGGAGCTGTTTTTT.